The present TCR beta chain was sequenced within a study of identical twins. CDR1 is MNHEY and CDR2 is SMNVEV in the germline V gene (reference sequence). CDR3 size: 14 residues. V lost 6 bases, J lost 9 bases, and 18 bases lay in between. MiXCR, applied by TCRdb to the 5' RACE reads, yields one record per CDR3 protein. The table has approximately 700,000 distinct CDR3 sequences, around 6% seen once; the top ten hold under 2%. General study points: Beta out-of-frame sequences showed weaker excess twin sharing. Insertions were reduced in abundant cord blood beta clonotypes but not in memory repertoires. For out-of-frame alpha sequences shared by twins, low generation probability was in excess.

Each donor (without exception) was a healthy Caucasian. Many counts were recorded for this clonotype. No antigen is known for it. The chain couples TRBV27 to TRBJ2-1; the D call may be TRBD1 or TRBD2 (5 bases each). The receptor comes from a man aged 18 to 35 in good health. Source material: naive T cells sorted from blood. The CDR3 here is CASSRDLPSPEQFF. CDR3 DNA sequence: TGTGCCAGCAGCCGGGACCTACCAAGTCCTGAGCAGTTCTTC.